This TCR beta chain was sequenced in a study of T cell repertoires in cytomegalovirus infection. Study conclusions and caveats: There were HLA-C-restricted CMV-specific TCR beta clonotypes dominating the ex vivo response.

TCRdb passed the reads through MiXCR, listing each CDR3 protein once. This sample has around 180,000 distinct CDR3 sequences, with 15% to 20% found just once. The CDR3 totals 12 residues. Germline CDR1 reads LNHNV; CDR2 reads YYDKDF (reference sequence). Trimming took off 0 bases at V and 8 bases at J, with 5 bases between the two ends. Comment on this clonotype: Its matching antigen is unknown.

The source of this sequence is a human donor in good health (CMV status not recorded). Some clones in this sample may be carry-over from other donors' samples. J is TRBJ1-3 and V is TRBV15; unclear D gene. What was sequenced was PBMCs. CDR3 bases: TGTGCCACCAGCAGAGATCAGTACACCATATATTTT. Protein product: CATSRDQYTIYF.